The clone carrying this T cell receptor (beta chain) turned up a few times. What it binds is unknown. A junction end diverges from the germline sequence, so it may reflect a read error. The sample belongs to a study of CD8 T cells in ankylosing spondylitis. Study findings and constraints: Some of the motif variants had earlier been found in reactive arthritis patients' fluid and blood.

The CDR3 totals 18 residues. Molecular-barcoded quantitative 5'-RACE produced these TCR beta libraries. MiXCR, run by TCRdb on the 5' RACE reads, gives a single entry per CDR3 protein. The table includes 210,000 or so distinct CDR3 sequences, 8.2% detected once. The sequence derives from a female donor with ankylosing spondylitis or in good health (not recorded which). Sequencing input: blood, either unsorted or a sorted T cell fraction (not recorded which). The chain employs TRBV12-3 or TRBV12-4 and TRBJ1-1; D uncertain. CDR3 protein: CASCLASELTGSLAEAFF. CDR3 coding DNA: TGTGCCAGCTGTTTAGCCAGCGAGCTTACCGGGAGTCTCGCTGAAGCTTTCTTT.